These 15 T cell receptor beta chains came from one sample sequenced in a study of CD8 T cells in Susac syndrome. Reverse transcription of about 0.5 to 1 ug RNA used random hexamers. MiXCR was run by TCRdb on the immunoSEQ multiplex PCR reads, yielding one entry per CDR3 protein. The data show fewer than 200,000 distinct CDR3 sequences, approximately 94% seen once. The sequenced sample was CD4+ T cells from PBMCs. The receptors come from a human donor in good health.

The CDR3 here is CSARAGGWYEQYF. The CDR3 DNA is TGCAGTGCTAGAGCAGGGGGTTGGTACGAGCAGTACTTC. The V gene is TRBV20-1, the J gene TRBJ2-7; TRBD1 matches 7 bases. Germline assignment: CDR1 DFQATT and CDR2 SNEGSKA (reference sequence). The V gene end was trimmed by 1 base and the J gene end by 4 bases; junction bases not matched to a gene: 4. The CDR3 is made up of 13 amino acids.

V gene TRBV5-4 combines with J gene TRBJ2-1; 7 nucleotides align to TRBD2. The CDR3 is 16 residues long. The junction had 10 bases not matched to a gene; V was cut back by 4 bases and J by 3 bases. Germline CDR1 is SGHNT and CDR2 is YYREEE (reference sequence). CDR3 DNA sequence: TGTGCCAGCAGCCGTCCCCCAGCGGGGCTCTACAATGAGCAGTTCTTC. Translating it yields CASSRPPAGLYNEQFF.

This clonotype was seen once. The chain carries TRBV4-3 and TRBJ2-3, with a tentative D call TRBD2 (6 bases). The CDR3 contains 14 residues. Trimming took 2 bases from V and 4 from J, leaving 10 bases between them. CDR1 is LGHNA and CDR2 is YSLEER in the germline V gene. The CDR3 protein is CASSQRPGADTQYF. The DNA for the CDR3 is TGCGCCAGCAGCCAAAGACCGGGAGCAGATACGCAGTATTTT.

The J gene is TRBJ2-5, the V gene TRBV5-1, with 8 nucleotides matching TRBD2. The CDR3 has 15 residues. CDR1 is SGHRS, CDR2 YFSETQ, per germline. Losses at the gene ends were 4 bases for V and 1 base for J; bases not matched to a gene: 6. CDR3 nucleotide sequence: TGCGCCAGCAGCATTAGCGGGGCCATCCAAGAGACCCAGTACTTC. Protein product: CASSISGAIQETQYF.

This rearrangement joins TRBV6-1 to TRBJ2-7, with TRBD2 matching over 7 bases. The ends lost 5 bases at V and 0 bases at J; junction bases unmatched: 10. The CDR3 consists of 16 residues. Per the germline V gene, CDR1 is MNHNS and CDR2 is SASEGT. The CDR3 DNA sequence: TGTGCCAGCAGTCAATCCCTAGCGGCGAGCTCCTACGAGCAGTACTTC. Amino acid sequence: CASSQSLAASSYEQYF.

This sequence joins TRBV30 and TRBJ2-7; D is uncertain. The CDR3 totals 13 residues. The V gene lost 2 bases and the J gene lost 3 bases, with 11 bases spanning the gap. Germline CDR1 reads GTSNPN; CDR2 reads SVGIG (reference sequence). The CDR3 DNA is TGTGCCTGGAGTAGGGAAGCCGTCTACGAGCAGTACTTC. Translation gives CAWSREAVYEQYF.

The CDR3 sequence: CSVAVSGNTIYF. CDR3 nucleotide sequence: TGCAGCGTTGCGGTCAGTGGAAACACCATATATTTT. This chain connects TRBV29-1 to TRBJ1-3; D remains unclear. The CDR3 runs 12 residues. Between the trimmed V and J ends, which lost 4 bases and 3 bases, there was a span of 7 bases. Germline V lookup: CDR1 SQVTM, CDR2 ANQGSEA.

This clonotype showed up just once. This chain joins TRBV27 and TRBJ2-1; 10 nucleotides match TRBD2. CDR1 and CDR2 (germline): MNHEY, SMNVEV (reference sequence). The V gene end was trimmed by 2 bases and the J gene end by 4 bases; junction bases not matched to a gene: 2. CDR3 length: 15 residues. The CDR3 protein is CASSLLLAGYNEQFF. Written as DNA, the CDR3 is TGTGCCAGCAGTTTACTACTAGCGGGATACAATGAGCAGTTCTTC.

This chain connects TRBV27 to TRBJ2-4; possible D gene TRBD1, 5 bases. V dropped 5 bases and J dropped 6 bases, with 11 bases sitting between them. Germline assignment: CDR1 MNHEY and CDR2 SMNVEV (reference sequence). The CDR3 contains 13 residues. This chain's CDR3 is CASSRTISNIQYF. CDR3 bases: TGTGCCAGCAGTCGGACAATCTCAAACATTCAGTACTTC.

V is TRBV9 and J is TRBJ2-1, with 10 bases lining up with TRBD2. V lost 3 bases, J lost 9 bases, and 9 bases stayed unmatched. This CDR3 has 15 residues. The germline V gene encodes CDR1 SGDLS and CDR2 YYNGEE. CDR3 nucleotides: TGTGCCAGCAGCGGGACTAGCGGAGGGAGTGGTGAGCAGTTCTTC. Its translation: CASSGTSGGSGEQFF. Complete variable domain (other parts from reference TRBV9 and TRBJ2-1): DSGVTQTPKHLITATGQRVTLRCSPRSGDLSVYWYQQSLDQGLQFLIQYYNGEERAKGNILERFSAQQFPDLHSELNLSSLELGDSALYFCASSGTSGGSGEQFFGPGTRLTVL.

This chain connects TRBV9 to TRBJ2-1, with 10 positions matching TRBD2. Per the germline V gene, CDR1 is SGDLS and CDR2 is YYNGEE. V was pared by 1 base and J by 0 bases, with 4 bases of the junction left unmatched. This CDR3 is 17 amino acids long. This CDR3 reads CASSVYPSGSSYNEQFF. The CDR3 DNA is TGTGCCAGCAGCGTATATCCTAGCGGGAGCTCCTACAATGAGCAGTTCTTC.

The rearrangement uses TRBV27 and TRBJ1-6, with TRBD1 identical over 9 bases. Looked up from germline, CDR1 is MNHEY and CDR2 is SMNVEV (reference sequence). V lost 7 bases and J lost 6; bases outside the gene matches: 10. The CDR3 length is 16 residues. CDR3 DNA sequence: TGTGCCAGCAAGACGAAGGGACAGGGAACTAATTCACCCCTCCACTTT. Translation: CASKTKGQGTNSPLHF.

The rearrangement uses TRBV24-1 and TRBJ2-3; D may be TRBD1 or TRBD2 (5 bases each). This CDR3 has 16 amino acids. Germline assignment: CDR1 KGHDR and CDR2 SFDVKD. The V and J ends lost 4 bases and 1 base respectively, with 14 bases between them. CDR3 sequence (DNA): TGTGCCACCAGTGAGGGACCTTTCCCCGGCACAGATACGCAGTATTTT. Its translation is CATSEGPFPGTDTQYF.

The rearrangement links TRBV6-5 to TRBJ1-5; D uncertain. Germline V gene sequence: CDR1 MNHEY, CDR2 SVGAGI. This CDR3 contains 13 residues. The V end was cut by 4 bases, the J end by 4 bases, with 8 bases between. As DNA, the CDR3 is TGTGCCAGCAGTTCGGTGAAGAATCAGCCCCAGCATTTT. This sequence encodes CASSSVKNQPQHF.

V gene TRBV3-1 combines with J gene TRBJ2-1; unclear D gene. Trimming pared 4 bases from V and 7 bases from J, leaving 8 bases between. The germline V gene encodes CDR1 LGHDT and CDR2 YNNKEL (reference sequence). The CDR3 has 12 residues. CDR3 region: CASSPSRNEQFF. The CDR3 nucleotides read TGTGCCAGCAGCCCCTCGAGAAATGAGCAGTTCTTC.